The rows below give T cell receptor beta chains drawn from one sample of a study of control samples from healthy donors and cancer patients. Libraries were prepared by immunoSEQ multiplex PCR; TCRdb keeps only in-frame clonotypes and omits some of them. Among 100,000 to 150,000 clones, 80% to 95% were seen once, and the ten largest hold around 2.1%. Sequencing was performed on blood. Source of these receptors: a woman aged 50 to 60 in good health. Both conserved end residues are part of each CDR3. D genes are given only for firm matches. Part of the rows lack a size; the others show once, few, many or a class for expanded clones.

J: TRBJ2-5; size: .; D: TRBD2; V: TRBV9; CDR3: CASSRGTSGGPETQYF; DNA: TGTGCCAGCAGCAGAGGGACTAGCGGGGGGCCGGAGACCCAGTACTTC
J: TRBJ2-7; size: .; D: .; V: TRBV5-4; CDR3: CASSLGGGSSYEQYF; DNA: TGTGCCAGCAGCTTGGGTGGGGGGAGCTCCTACGAGCAGTACTTC
J: TRBJ1-6; size: .; D: .; V: TRBV30; CDR3: CAWSHLSPRGSSYNSPLHF; DNA: TGTGCCTGGAGTCACCTAAGCCCACGGGGGAGCTCCTATAATTCACCCCTCCACTTT
J: TRBJ1-2; size: .; D: .; V: TRBV28; CDR3: CASRPPTTGVFGYTF; DNA: TGTGCCAGCAGGCCACCGACGACGGGAGTCTTCGGCTACACCTTC
J: TRBJ1-4; size: .; D: .; V: TRBV6-5; CDR3: CASSRRQINEKLFF; DNA: TGTGCCAGCAGCCGACGACAGATTAATGAAAAACTGTTTTTT
J: TRBJ1-1; size: .; D: TRBD1; V: TRBV18; CDR3: CASSLDRVSTEAFF; DNA: TGTGCCAGCTCGCTCGACAGGGTCTCCACTGAAGCTTTCTTT
J: TRBJ2-3; size: .; D: .; V: TRBV6-6; CDR3: CASSIPGSVGTDTQYF; DNA: TGTGCCAGCAGTATTCCCGGGAGCGTGGGGACAGATACGCAGTATTTT
J: TRBJ1-4; size: .; D: .; V: TRBV3-1/TRBV3-2; CDR3: CASSQVHPTNEKLFF; DNA: TGTGCCAGCAGCCAAGTCCACCCAACTAATGAAAAACTGTTTTTT
J: TRBJ2-5; size: .; D: .; V: TRBV12-3/TRBV12-4; CDR3: CASSLVETQYF; DNA: TGTGCCAGCAGTTTAGTTGAGACCCAGTACTTC
J: TRBJ2-4; size: once; D: .; V: TRBV3-1/TRBV3-2; CDR3: CASSPRTQAKNIQYF; DNA: TGTGCCAGCAGCCCGCGTACACAAGCCAAAAACATTCAGTACTTC
J: TRBJ1-6; size: .; D: .; V: TRBV6-5; CDR3: CASSYPNSPLHF; DNA: TGTGCCAGCAGTTACCCAAATTCACCCCTCCACTTT
J: TRBJ1-2; size: .; D: TRBD1; V: TRBV28; CDR3: CASRQGTYYGYTF; DNA: TGTGCCAGCAGACAGGGGACATACTATGGCTACACCTTC
J: TRBJ1-5; size: .; D: TRBD1; V: TRBV3-1/TRBV3-2; CDR3: CASSHSGTGLLRQPQHF; DNA: TGTGCCAGCAGCCATTCCGGGACAGGGCTTCTCCGACAGCCCCAGCATTTT
J: TRBJ2-7; size: .; D: .; V: TRBV5-5; CDR3: CASSFSGFRDYEQYF; DNA: TGTGCCAGCAGCTTTTCCGGATTTAGGGACTACGAGCAGTACTTC
J: TRBJ1-1; size: .; D: .; V: TRBV15; CDR3: CATSRETLLGTEAFF; DNA: TGTGCCACCAGCAGGGAGACACTGCTGGGCACTGAAGCTTTCTTT
J: TRBJ1-1; size: .; D: .; V: TRBV6-1; CDR3: CASSEQGSGMNTEAFF; DNA: TGTGCCAGCAGTGAACAGGGGTCGGGGATGAACACTGAAGCTTTCTTT
J: TRBJ2-2; size: .; D: TRBD1; V: TRBV23-1; CDR3: CASSPPSGTGNTGELFF; DNA: TGCGCCAGCAGCCCTCCCTCCGGGACAGGGAACACCGGGGAGCTGTTTTTT
J: TRBJ2-7; size: .; D: .; V: TRBV4-1; CDR3: CASSPGHLAYEQYF; DNA: TGCGCCAGCAGCCCGGGACACCTGGCCTACGAGCAGTACTTC
J: TRBJ2-3; size: .; D: .; V: TRBV4-1; CDR3: CASSQVSDGTQYF; DNA: TGCGCCAGCAGCCAAGTTTCGGATGGTACGCAGTATTTT
J: TRBJ2-3; size: .; D: .; V: TRBV4-1; CDR3: CASSLRGGRGGTDTQYF; DNA: TGCGCCAGCAGCCTCCGGGGTGGGAGAGGCGGCACAGATACGCAGTATTTT
J: TRBJ1-1; size: .; D: TRBD1; V: TRBV3-1/TRBV3-2; CDR3: CASSQRQGGAEAFF; DNA: TGTGCCAGCAGCCAACGACAGGGAGGGGCTGAAGCTTTCTTT
J: TRBJ2-2; size: .; D: TRBD2; V: TRBV2; CDR3: CASGTSSSGTGELFF; DNA: TGTGCCAGCGGGACTAGCTCCTCCGGCACCGGGGAGCTGTTTTTT
J: TRBJ2-7; size: .; D: TRBD2; V: TRBV27; CDR3: CASSPELAGGYEQYF; DNA: TGTGCCAGCAGTCCCGAACTAGCGGGGGGTTACGAGCAGTACTTC
J: TRBJ2-7; size: .; D: .; V: TRBV21-1; CDR3: CASSKRPRREGDYEQYF; DNA: TGTGCCAGCAGCAAAAGGCCTAGGCGGGAGGGAGATTACGAGCAGTACTTC
J: TRBJ2-7; size: .; D: TRBD1; V: TRBV4-1; CDR3: CASSHRISGQGAYEQYF; DNA: TGCGCCAGCAGCCATAGGATTTCAGGACAGGGGGCTTACGAGCAGTACTTC
J: TRBJ1-5; size: .; D: .; V: TRBV20-1; CDR3: CSASRDNQPQHF; DNA: TGCAGTGCCAGTCGGGATAATCAGCCCCAGCATTTT
J: TRBJ1-2; size: .; D: TRBD1; V: TRBV28; CDR3: CASSSGQGHRYTF; DNA: TGTGCCAGCAGTTCCGGACAGGGGCATCGCTACACCTTC
J: TRBJ2-5; size: .; D: .; V: TRBV5-5; CDR3: CASSLEPHRSETQYF; DNA: TGTGCCAGCAGCTTGGAACCTCACCGGTCAGAGACCCAGTACTTC
J: TRBJ1-1; size: .; D: .; V: TRBV7-8; CDR3: CASSLGVGRGTEAFF; DNA: TGTGCCAGCAGCTTAGGGGTGGGCCGGGGCACTGAAGCTTTCTTT